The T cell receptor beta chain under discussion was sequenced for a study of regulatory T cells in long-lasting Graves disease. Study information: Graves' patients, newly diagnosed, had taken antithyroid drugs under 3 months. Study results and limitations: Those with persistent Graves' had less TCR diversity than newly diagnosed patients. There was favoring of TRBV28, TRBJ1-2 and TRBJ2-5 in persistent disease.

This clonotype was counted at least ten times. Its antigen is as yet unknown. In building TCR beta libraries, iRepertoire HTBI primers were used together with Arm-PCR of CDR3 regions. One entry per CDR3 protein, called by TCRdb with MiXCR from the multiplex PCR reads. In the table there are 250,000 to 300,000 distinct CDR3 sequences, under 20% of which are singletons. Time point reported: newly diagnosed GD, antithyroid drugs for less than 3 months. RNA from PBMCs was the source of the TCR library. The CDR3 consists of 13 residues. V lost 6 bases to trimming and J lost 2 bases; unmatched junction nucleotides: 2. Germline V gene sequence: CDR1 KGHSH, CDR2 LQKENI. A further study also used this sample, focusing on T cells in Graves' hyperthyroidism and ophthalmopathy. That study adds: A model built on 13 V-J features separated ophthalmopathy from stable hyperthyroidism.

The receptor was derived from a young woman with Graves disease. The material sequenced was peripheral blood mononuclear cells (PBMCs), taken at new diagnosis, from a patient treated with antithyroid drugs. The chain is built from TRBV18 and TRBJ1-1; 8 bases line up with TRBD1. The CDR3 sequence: CASSGQDNTEAFF. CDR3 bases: TGTGCCAGCTCGGGACAGGACAACACTGAAGCTTTCTTT.